This T cell receptor (beta chain) was sequenced in a study of blood T cells in healthy people across ages. General study results and limits: Changes seen in expanded clonotypes were possibly confounded by donor CMV status left unknown. Both naive CD4+ cell counts and diversity were greater in long-lived donors than in aged donors.

Details on this clonotype: No antigen is known for it. One junction end disagrees with the germline gene, perhaps due to a read error.

This CDR3 is built from 11 residues. Germline V lookup: CDR1 DFQATT, CDR2 SNEGSKA (reference sequence). Peripheral blood samples of 9 to 10 milliliters were drawn from each donor. Primed by a sample-barcoded 5' primer and a J-beta primer mix, a second PCR proceeded for about 7 to 12 cycles. Individual samples furnished no less than 2.5 million CDR3-containing paired-end reads apiece. TCRdb recomputed calls from the 5' RACE reads with MiXCR, one row per CDR3 protein. The table records 600,000 to 1,000,000 distinct CDR3 sequences, nearly 60% of them present only once. The origin of this receptor is a man between 25 and 39 years old in good health. Input material: blood. The V and J genes are TRBV20-1 and TRBJ1-1; tentatively, D is TRBD1 (5 bases). CDR3 sequence: CAWGTPREAFF. The CDR3 coding sequence is TGTGCCTGGGGGACTCCCCGTGAAGCTTTCTTT.